This TCR beta chain is drawn from a study of T cell responses to AZD1222 COVID-19 vaccine. The protocol was immunoSEQ multiplex PCR, while the TCRdb copy is restricted to in-frame clones and leaves out a portion. In the table there are around 130,000 clones, approximately 88% of which are singletons. Per the germline V gene, CDR1 is ENHRY and CDR2 is SYGVKD. V dropped 3 bases and J dropped 0 bases, with 9 bases sitting between them. The CDR3 contains 16 residues. This chain uses TRBV10-3 with TRBJ2-6; D not resolved. The TCR sequence derives from an adult in good health. Here the sequenced sample was peripheral blood, taken on day 0 of AZD1222 vaccination. The CDR3 here is CAISDRTLSGANVLTF. CDR3 sequence (DNA): TGTGCCATCAGTGACAGAACCCTCTCTGGGGCCAACGTCCTGACTTTC.